This T cell receptor beta chain emerged from a study of blood T cell repertoires in COVID-19. Across the whole study: Nucleic acid was either cDNA or gDNA, and it came from T cells, B-cell-depleted T cells, or PBMCs.

This CDR3 region has 16 residues. The germline CDR1 and CDR2 sequences are MNHEY and SVGAGI. Trimming took off 0 bases at V and 3 bases at J, with 14 bases between the two ends. Some clones are missing from TCRdb's copy, which holds only in-frame ones; the method was immunoSEQ multiplex PCR. In the table there are 300,000 to 400,000 clones, 85% to 95% of which are singletons. Participants spanned ages about 18 to 90 years and resided in some 22 US areas. Material for sequencing was PBMCs or T cells enriched from blood (not recorded which). The receptor was isolated from a woman aged 25-40 years who had been exposed to COVID-19. The chain couples TRBV6-5 to TRBJ1-2; D is possibly TRBD1 (5 bases). CDR3 nucleotides: TGTGCCAGCAGTTACTCGAAAGGAGGGGAGGACTATGGCTACACCTTC. Translating it yields CASSYSKGGEDYGYTF.